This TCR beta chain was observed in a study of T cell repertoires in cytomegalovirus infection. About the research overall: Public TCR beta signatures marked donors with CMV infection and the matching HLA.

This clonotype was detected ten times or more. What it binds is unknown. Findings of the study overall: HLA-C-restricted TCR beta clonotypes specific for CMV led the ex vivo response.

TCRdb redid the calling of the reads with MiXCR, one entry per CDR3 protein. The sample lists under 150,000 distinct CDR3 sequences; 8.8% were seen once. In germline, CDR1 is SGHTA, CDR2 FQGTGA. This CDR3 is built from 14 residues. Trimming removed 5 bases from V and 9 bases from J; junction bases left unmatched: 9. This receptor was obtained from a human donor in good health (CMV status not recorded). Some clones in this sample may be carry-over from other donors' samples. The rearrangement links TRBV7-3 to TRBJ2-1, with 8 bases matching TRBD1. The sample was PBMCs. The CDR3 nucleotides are TGTGCCAGCAGCGCGACAGGGGATTTGGTTGAGCAGTTCTTC. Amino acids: CASSATGDLVEQFF.